This T cell receptor (beta chain) was observed in a study of shared clonotypes between healthy human individuals. Study-level information: Used for every donor were three CD4 naive, three CD4 memory, two CD8 naive and one CD8 memory plate.

Replicate sorted-subset PCRs were loaded with around 210 ng DNA, 30,000 to 35,000 T cell genomes. Profiled with immunoSEQ multiplex PCR; TCRdb holds only in-frame clones, not every one. Here the sample spans over 2,000,000 clones, just under 95% being singletons. V lost 5 bases and J lost 4; bases outside the gene matches: 2. This CDR3 has 13 residues. Germline V gives CDR1 LNHDA, CDR2 SQIVND (reference sequence). This clone came up a few times. The target antigen is unknown. In the same sample, other DNA sequences code for this CDR3. General study results and limits: Among non-shared clonotypes, generation probabilities were lower than among those shared by all four donors.

Selected positively for CCR7 and CD45RO-negative, naive CD8 cells excluded terminally differentiated effector memory CD45RA+ cells. V and J are TRBV19 and TRBJ1-1, with 9 nucleotides matching TRBD1. The TCR was taken from a young man in good health. Some clones in this sample may be carry-over from other donors' samples. The sequenced sample consisted of naive CD8+ T cells from PBMCs. As DNA, the CDR3 is TGTGCCAGTAGTGACAGGGGGATCACTGAAGCTTTCTTT. This gives the protein CASSDRGITEAFF.